The sequence of this T cell receptor (beta chain) was determined in a study of cytomegalovirus exposure and HLA in healthy donors. Study outcomes and limitations: A later analysis found TCR association rates differed by HLA locus, highest for DRB1 and lowest for HLA-C. Evidence from a later analysis indicated that most CMV-associated TCR beta chains looked HLA-restricted.

The PCR used 60 Vbeta and 13 Jbeta primers. Assay: immunoSEQ multiplex PCR; the TCRdb copy retains only in-frame clones and omits some. Of 130,000 to 150,000 clones in the sample, 79% are singletons; the top ten hold 6.5% to 7%. Germline-derived CDR1 and CDR2 are SGHNT and YYREEE (reference sequence). The CDR3 loop spans 18 amino acids. Trimming pared 3 bases from V and 0 bases from J, leaving 19 bases between. This clone was detected only a few times. Its antigen is not known. The chain carries TRBV5-4 and TRBJ2-1, with D possibly matching TRBD1 (6 bases). The sequenced sample was PBMCs. This receptor was identified in a woman in her forties in good health and CMV-seropositive. The CDR3 region is CASSSPTQGLRSYNEQFF. DNA of the CDR3: TGTGCCAGCAGCTCTCCCACACAGGGTCTACGCTCCTACAATGAGCAGTTCTTC.